These T cell receptor beta chains were read from a single sample in a study of blood T cell repertoires in COVID-19. The assay was immunoSEQ multiplex PCR, and TCRdb's table has in-frame clones only and misses some. The data contain about 180,000 clones, about 80% of them singletons. The material sequenced was PBMCs or T cells enriched from blood (not recorded which). These receptor sequences come from a man between 60 and 75 years old who had been exposed to COVID-19. Each CDR3 is given with its conserved first and last residue. A D gene is named only where the DNA matches it firmly. Size values are once, few and many counts, or a class for expanded clones, and some rows have none.

V gene: TRBV7-9; J gene: TRBJ1-1; D gene: .; clone size: few; CDR3 protein: CASSSAGNTEAFF; CDR3 DNA: TGTGCCAGCAGCTCCGCCGGGAACACTGAAGCTTTCTTT
V gene: TRBV5-4; J gene: TRBJ1-3; D gene: .; clone size: once; CDR3 protein: CASSTAGDRNTIYF; CDR3 DNA: TGTGCCAGCAGCACAGCAGGGGACCGAAACACCATATATTTT
V gene: TRBV6-2/TRBV6-3; J gene: TRBJ2-3; D gene: TRBD2; clone size: .; CDR3 protein: CASSLAVHTPAAQYF; CDR3 DNA: TGTGCCAGCAGTCTAGCGGTCCATACCCCAGCGGCGCAGTATTTT
V gene: TRBV6-6; J gene: TRBJ2-7; D gene: TRBD2; clone size: .; CDR3 protein: CASSRPLRGASSYEQYF; CDR3 DNA: TGTGCCAGCAGTCGGCCGCTGCGGGGGGCAAGTTCCTACGAGCAGTACTTC
V gene: TRBV27; J gene: TRBJ2-7; D gene: .; clone size: medium-sized; CDR3 protein: CASRRLSGAYEQYF; CDR3 DNA: TGTGCCAGCCGGAGGCTTTCGGGGGCCTACGAGCAGTACTTC
V gene: TRBV7-9; J gene: TRBJ2-6; D gene: .; clone size: .; CDR3 protein: CASSLGGSGANVLTF; CDR3 DNA: TGTGCCAGCAGCTTAGGCGGTTCTGGGGCCAACGTCCTGACTTTC
V gene: TRBV10-3; J gene: TRBJ2-7; D gene: .; clone size: .; CDR3 protein: CAISDLQGPRAYEQYF; CDR3 DNA: TGTGCCATCAGTGACCTACAGGGACCAAGGGCCTACGAGCAGTACTTC
V gene: TRBV2; J gene: TRBJ1-2; D gene: .; clone size: few; CDR3 protein: CAKGEINYGYTF; CDR3 DNA: TGTGCCAAGGGGGAAATTAACTATGGCTACACCTTC
V gene: TRBV27; J gene: TRBJ1-1; D gene: .; clone size: .; CDR3 protein: CASSLVRGGTEAFF; CDR3 DNA: TGTGCCAGCAGTTTGGTCAGGGGAGGGACTGAAGCTTTCTTT
V gene: TRBV7-2; J gene: TRBJ2-7; D gene: TRBD1; clone size: .; CDR3 protein: CASSTGQGSYEQYF; CDR3 DNA: TGTGCCAGCAGCACAGGACAGGGGTCCTACGAGCAGTACTTC
V gene: TRBV21-1; J gene: TRBJ2-3; D gene: .; clone size: .; CDR3 protein: CASNSGLAGGLRQDTQYF; CDR3 DNA: TGTGCCAGCAACTCGGGACTAGCGGGAGGGCTACGACAAGATACGCAGTATTTT
V gene: TRBV7-2; J gene: TRBJ2-1; D gene: .; clone size: .; CDR3 protein: CASSQIRNEQFF; CDR3 DNA: TGTGCCAGCAGCCAAATCAGGAATGAGCAGTTCTTC
V gene: TRBV5-1; J gene: TRBJ1-3; D gene: TRBD1; clone size: .; CDR3 protein: CASSFDPGQGAAGNTIYF; CDR3 DNA: TGCGCCAGCAGCTTTGACCCGGGACAGGGGGCGGCTGGAAACACCATATATTTT
V gene: TRBV29-1; J gene: TRBJ2-2; D gene: TRBD2; clone size: .; CDR3 protein: CSVGGRAPGELFF; CDR3 DNA: TGCAGCGTTGGCGGGAGGGCTCCCGGGGAGCTGTTTTTT
V gene: TRBV7-8; J gene: TRBJ2-2; D gene: TRBD2; clone size: .; CDR3 protein: CASSIRLAGGNGELFF; CDR3 DNA: TGTGCCAGCAGCATTCGACTAGCGGGAGGGAACGGGGAGCTGTTTTTT
V gene: TRBV7-2; J gene: TRBJ1-2; D gene: .; clone size: .; CDR3 protein: CASSWGVGVGGYTF; CDR3 DNA: TGTGCCAGCAGCTGGGGGGTGGGGGTAGGTGGCTACACCTTC
V gene: TRBV30; J gene: TRBJ2-1; D gene: .; clone size: .; CDR3 protein: CAWSALQGSQQFF; CDR3 DNA: TGTGCCTGGAGTGCACTACAGGGAAGCCAGCAGTTCTTC
V gene: TRBV27; J gene: TRBJ1-1; D gene: TRBD1; clone size: .; CDR3 protein: CASSSIQGGNTEAFF; CDR3 DNA: TGTGCCAGCAGTTCGATACAGGGGGGAAACACTGAAGCTTTCTTT
V gene: TRBV19; J gene: TRBJ2-7; D gene: .; clone size: .; CDR3 protein: CASSMRDRGYEQYF; CDR3 DNA: TGTGCCAGTAGTATGCGGGACCGTGGCTACGAGCAGTACTTC
V gene: TRBV28; J gene: TRBJ2-3; D gene: .; clone size: once; CDR3 protein: CASSRTRTDTQYF; CDR3 DNA: TGTGCCAGCTCAAGGACACGCACAGATACGCAGTATTTT
V gene: TRBV10-3; J gene: TRBJ1-5; D gene: .; clone size: .; CDR3 protein: CAIRAVDGNQPQHF; CDR3 DNA: TGTGCCATCAGGGCCGTTGACGGGAATCAGCCCCAGCATTTT
V gene: TRBV15; J gene: TRBJ2-2; D gene: TRBD1; clone size: .; CDR3 protein: CATSRDGQVGELFF; CDR3 DNA: TGTGCCACCAGCAGAGACGGACAGGTCGGGGAGCTGTTTTTT
V gene: TRBV4-1; J gene: TRBJ2-3; D gene: TRBD2; clone size: few; CDR3 protein: CASSQDPAGGPTDTQYF; CDR3 DNA: TGCGCCAGCAGCCAAGATCCAGCGGGAGGGCCGACAGATACGCAGTATTTT
V gene: TRBV5-1; J gene: TRBJ1-2; D gene: TRBD1; clone size: .; CDR3 protein: CASSLSPGQGDYGYTF; CDR3 DNA: TGCGCCAGCAGCTTGTCCCCGGGACAGGGTGACTATGGCTACACCTTC
V gene: TRBV6-1; J gene: TRBJ2-7; D gene: .; clone size: .; CDR3 protein: CASSEAAQGISYEQYF; CDR3 DNA: TGTGCCAGCAGTGAAGCAGCGCAGGGAATATCCTACGAGCAGTACTTC
V gene: TRBV28; J gene: TRBJ1-6; D gene: TRBD1; clone size: few; CDR3 protein: CASSPGQVRAPLHF; CDR3 DNA: TGTGCCAGCAGTCCCGGACAGGTTAGGGCACCCCTCCACTTT
V gene: TRBV18; J gene: TRBJ1-1; D gene: .; clone size: .; CDR3 protein: CASSPSQVNTEAFF; CDR3 DNA: TGTGCCAGCTCACCTTCGCAGGTGAACACTGAAGCTTTCTTT
V gene: TRBV7-2; J gene: TRBJ2-7; D gene: TRBD2; clone size: once; CDR3 protein: CASSFSAGEFYEQYF; CDR3 DNA: TGTGCCAGCAGCTTTTCGGCGGGAGAGTTCTACGAGCAGTACTTC
V gene: TRBV15; J gene: TRBJ1-4; D gene: .; clone size: .; CDR3 protein: CATSREKGGPLEKLFF; CDR3 DNA: TGTGCCACCAGCAGAGAAAAGGGGGGGCCCTTGGAAAAACTGTTTTTT
V gene: TRBV6-4; J gene: TRBJ2-3; D gene: .; clone size: .; CDR3 protein: CASSDTGDRRTTQYF; CDR3 DNA: TGTGCCAGCAGTGACACCGGCGATCGGAGAACTACGCAGTATTTT
V gene: TRBV5-1; J gene: TRBJ2-5; D gene: TRBD2; clone size: .; CDR3 protein: CASSAGTSDVETQYF; CDR3 DNA: TGCGCCAGCAGCGCCGGGACTAGCGATGTTGAGACCCAGTACTTC
V gene: TRBV6-5; J gene: TRBJ2-7; D gene: TRBD1; clone size: .; CDR3 protein: CATSTGISYEQYF; CDR3 DNA: TGTGCCACCTCGACAGGGATCTCCTACGAGCAGTACTTC
V gene: TRBV29-1; J gene: TRBJ2-6; D gene: TRBD1; clone size: .; CDR3 protein: CSVVTGVGSGANVLTF; CDR3 DNA: TGCAGCGTGGTGACAGGGGTAGGATCTGGGGCCAACGTCCTGACTTTC
V gene: TRBV24-1; J gene: TRBJ2-4; D gene: TRBD1; clone size: .; CDR3 protein: CATSDLAGGQNIQYF; CDR3 DNA: TGTGCCACCAGTGATTTAGCAGGGGGCCAAAACATTCAGTACTTC
V gene: TRBV11-3; J gene: TRBJ2-4; D gene: .; clone size: few; CDR3 protein: CASSLDELNIQYF; CDR3 DNA: TGTGCCAGCAGCTTAGATGAGTTAAACATTCAGTACTTC
V gene: TRBV4-2; J gene: TRBJ2-7; D gene: .; clone size: .; CDR3 protein: CASSQDSGVAAYEQYF; CDR3 DNA: TGTGCCAGCAGCCAAGATTCCGGGGTCGCGGCCTACGAGCAGTACTTC
V gene: TRBV5-1; J gene: TRBJ1-1; D gene: .; clone size: .; CDR3 protein: CASSGGTGMNTEAFF; CDR3 DNA: TGCGCCAGCAGCGGGGGGACGGGGATGAACACTGAAGCTTTCTTT
V gene: TRBV5-6; J gene: TRBJ2-5; D gene: .; clone size: few; CDR3 protein: CASSLYFQGNGETQYF; CDR3 DNA: TGTGCCAGCAGCTTGTATTTCCAGGGCAACGGAGAGACCCAGTACTTC
V gene: TRBV20-1; J gene: TRBJ1-6; D gene: TRBD1; clone size: .; CDR3 protein: CSASGQGAGALHF; CDR3 DNA: TGCAGTGCTAGTGGCCAGGGGGCAGGAGCCCTCCACTTT
V gene: TRBV19; J gene: TRBJ2-7; D gene: TRBD2; clone size: .; CDR3 protein: CASSIGGRVGYEQYF; CDR3 DNA: TGTGCCAGTAGTATCGGCGGGAGGGTGGGCTACGAGCAGTACTTC
V gene: TRBV27; J gene: TRBJ1-1; D gene: .; clone size: once; CDR3 protein: CASSFSRRGTEAFF; CDR3 DNA: TGTGCCAGCAGTTTCTCTCGGAGAGGAACTGAAGCTTTCTTT
V gene: TRBV5-1; J gene: TRBJ2-3; D gene: .; clone size: .; CDR3 protein: CASSLAATSTDTQYF; CDR3 DNA: TGCGCCAGCAGCTTGGCCGCGACTAGCACAGATACGCAGTATTTT
V gene: TRBV10-2; J gene: TRBJ2-3; D gene: .; clone size: .; CDR3 protein: CASSEPSTDTQYF; CDR3 DNA: TGCGCCAGCAGTGAGCCTAGCACAGATACGCAGTATTTT
V gene: TRBV6-2/TRBV6-3; J gene: TRBJ2-3; D gene: TRBD2; clone size: .; CDR3 protein: CASSSKLAGREYF; CDR3 DNA: TGTGCCAGCAGTTCCAAACTAGCGGGCCGGGAGTATTTT